The 24 T cell receptor beta chains below come from one sample, sequenced in a study of shared clonotypes between healthy human individuals. Clones were sequenced by immunoSEQ multiplex PCR, and TCRdb holds only the in-frame ones, with some missing. This table has under 2.5 million clones, 92% appearing once. Sequencing was performed on naive CD4+ T cells from PBMCs. As to subset: CD45RA+ positively selected. The origin of the receptors is a man aged 18 to 30 in good health. Some clones in this sample may be carry-over from other donors' samples.

The chain combines TRBV4-3 with TRBJ2-3; 14 nucleotides match TRBD2. The CDR3 runs 16 residues. Per germline, CDR1 LGHNA and CDR2 YSLEER. V shed 4 bases, J shed 4 bases, and the junction held 4 bases outside the gene matches. CDR3 sequence reads: CASSPGTSGSPDTQYF. CDR3 in DNA: TGCGCCAGCAGCCCCGGGACTAGCGGGAGCCCAGATACGCAGTATTTT.

The chain couples TRBV18 to TRBJ1-3; D is unresolved. The CDR3 is 17 amino acids. Trimming removed 3 bases at V and 0 bases at J, with 15 bases between. The germline V gene encodes CDR1 KGHSH and CDR2 LQKENI. CDR3 DNA sequence: TGTGCCAGCTCACCTGGGCAGGCTGTTCTCTCTGGAAACACCATATATTTT. Translation gives CASSPGQAVLSGNTIYF.

This chain joins TRBV7-2 and TRBJ2-1; D is uncertain. The V gene's germline CDR1 is SGHTA and CDR2 FQGNSA. CDR3 length: 15 amino acids. The V end lost 6 bases, the J end lost 0 bases, and 12 bases lay between the germline ends. CDR3 in amino acids: CASSIVGNSYNEQFF. In nucleotides, the CDR3 is TGTGCCAGCAGTATCGTCGGCAACTCCTACAATGAGCAGTTCTTC.

CDR3 sequence: CANRDRVGTEAFF. CDR3 nucleotide sequence: TGTGCCAACAGAGACAGGGTGGGCACTGAAGCTTTCTTT. This chain connects TRBV6-6 to TRBJ1-1; 7 bases are shared with TRBD1. Germline V CDR1 and CDR2: MNHNY, SVGAGI (reference sequence). V trimming: 10 bases; J trimming: 4 bases; junction bases outside the gene matches: 9. The CDR3 has 13 amino acids.

The chain recombines TRBV6-1 with TRBJ2-4; D is undetermined. Trimming pared 6 bases from V and 0 bases from J, leaving 9 bases between. Germline values: CDR1 MNHNS, CDR2 SASEGT. The CDR3 has 14 amino acids. The CDR3 loop reads CASRKIIAKNIQYF. DNA for the CDR3: TGTGCCAGCAGAAAGATTATAGCCAAAAACATTCAGTACTTC.

Concerning this clone itself: The junction departs from the called germline gene at one end, perhaps through a read error. The V and J genes are TRBV7-9 and TRBJ1-2, with D possibly being TRBD1 (5 bases). Germline loops: CDR1 SEHNR, CDR2 FQNEAQ (reference sequence). There are 15 residues in the CDR3. CDR3 sequence (DNA): TGTGCCAGCAGTTTAGGGACTTCCTATTCCTATGGCTACACCTTC. As protein: CASSLGTSYSYGYTF.

J is TRBJ2-3 and V is TRBV19, with TRBD1 as a possible D gene (6 bases). The germline V gene encodes CDR1 LNHDA and CDR2 SQIVND (reference sequence). V was trimmed by 3 bases and J by 4 bases, leaving 11 bases between them. This CDR3 comprises 14 residues. For the CDR3, the DNA is TGTGCCAGTAGTATCCGAGACAGGTCAGATACGCAGTATTTT. Encoded protein: CASSIRDRSDTQYF.

This clone was counted a single time. This rearrangement joins TRBV14 to TRBJ2-1; TRBD1 matches at 7 bases. With 3 bases clipped from V and 9 bases from J, the junction kept 11 bases outside the gene matches. The CDR3 contains 15 residues. CDR1 and CDR2 (germline): SGHDN, FVKESK. Here the CDR3 reads CASSQGQWSEGEQFF. The DNA of the CDR3 is TGTGCCAGCAGCCAGGGACAGTGGTCTGAAGGTGAGCAGTTCTTC.

The chain employs TRBV14 and TRBJ2-5, with D maybe TRBD2 (5 bases). Trimming pared 2 bases from V and 5 bases from J, leaving 12 bases between. CDR3 length equals 14 residues. Per germline, CDR1 SGHDN and CDR2 FVKESK. CDR3: CASSQQRSGETQYF. The CDR3 nucleotides are TGTGCCAGCAGCCAACAGCGGTCTGGGGAGACCCAGTACTTC.

This rearrangement joins TRBV18 to TRBJ1-1, with D perhaps matching TRBD1 (6 bases). The CDR3 is 15 amino acids. The V end lost 6 bases, the J end lost 1 base, and 15 bases lay between the germline ends. Germline CDR1 KGHSH, CDR2 LQKENI. The CDR3 DNA reads TGTGCCAGCTCCTCCGCGCAGGGGCGGAACACTGAAGCTTTCTTT. Translating it yields CASSSAQGRNTEAFF.

V usage is TRBV18 and J usage is TRBJ2-7; 9 bases line up with TRBD1. The CDR3 is 13 amino acids. Germline V CDR1 and CDR2: KGHSH, LQKENI. V shed 3 bases and J 6 bases; nucleotides not matched to a gene: 3. CDR3 region: CASSPGQGPEQYF. The CDR3 DNA reads TGTGCCAGCTCACCGGGACAGGGCCCCGAGCAGTACTTC.

Note on this clone: The same CDR3 is also encoded by other DNA sequences in this sample. The V and J genes are TRBV6-5 and TRBJ1-4; D is unclear. V lost 0 bases to trimming and J lost 8 bases, with 13 bases between them. This CDR3 is 15 amino acids long. Germline loops: CDR1 MNHEY, CDR2 SVGAGI. CDR3 in amino acids: CASSYSAGRGEKLFF. In DNA, the CDR3 is TGTGCCAGCAGTTACTCGGCCGGCCGGGGAGAAAAACTGTTTTTT.

This clone was detected once. V gene TRBV7-2 combines with J gene TRBJ2-7; 7 bases are shared with TRBD1. The V gene's germline CDR1 is SGHTA and CDR2 FQGNSA. This CDR3 has 15 residues. Trimming cost V 1 base and J 2 bases; bases outside gene matches: 5. CDR3 nucleotides: TGTGCCAGCAGCTTAGGGACAGGCCTGACCTACGAGCAGTACTTC. Translating gives CASSLGTGLTYEQYF.

The rearrangement links TRBV7-9 to TRBJ1-2; 10 bases align to TRBD1. The trim removed 0 bases at V and 6 bases at J, leaving 10 bases unmatched. This CDR3 is 17 amino acids long. Germline V gene data show CDR1 as SEHNR and CDR2 as FQNEAQ (reference sequence). As DNA, the CDR3 is TGTGCCAGCAGCTTAGCGCTCGGAGACAGGGGGCAGAATGGCTACACCTTC. This gives the protein CASSLALGDRGQNGYTF.

The V call is TRBV11-2, the J call TRBJ1-2; 7 nucleotides agree with TRBD1. Germline CDR1 SGHAT, CDR2 FQNNGV. V was clipped by 2 bases and J by 0 bases; unmatched bases: 9. The CDR3 consists of 17 residues. CDR3 coding DNA: TGTGCCAGCAGCTTAAGTACCGGGACAGTGTCTAACTATGGCTACACCTTC. Translated: CASSLSTGTVSNYGYTF.

A single count supports this clone. The CDR3 sequence is CASSSRTSGRGETQYF. Here the CDR3 DNA reads TGCGCCAGCAGCTCCAGGACTAGCGGGAGAGGAGAGACCCAGTACTTC. V and J are TRBV5-1 and TRBJ2-5, with TRBD2 identical over 13 bases. Germline V lookup: CDR1 SGHRS, CDR2 YFSETQ. This CDR3 is 16 amino acids long. Trimming cost V 3 bases and J 4 bases; bases outside gene matches: 6.

The chain couples TRBV19 to TRBJ2-4; TRBD1 aligns across 9 bases. The germline CDR1 and CDR2 sequences are LNHDA and SQIVND (reference sequence). This CDR3 comprises 14 residues. The J segment lost 8 bases and the V segment lost 8 bases, leaving 10 bases of the junction unmatched. CDR3 coding DNA: TGTGCCAGTCGTAAAACAGGGGGCGACGACATTCAGTACTTC. It encodes CASRKTGGDDIQYF.

The rearrangement uses TRBV6-5 and TRBJ2-2, with 9 bases that match TRBD2. This CDR3 spans 15 amino acids. Germline CDR1 MNHEY, CDR2 SVGAGI. The junction had 3 bases not matched to a gene; V was cut back by 3 bases and J by 4 bases. The CDR3 here is CASSYGLAFTGELFF. The CDR3, as DNA: TGTGCCAGCAGTTATGGACTAGCGTTCACCGGGGAGCTGTTTTTT.

This chain joins TRBV4-2 and TRBJ2-1, with D possibly being TRBD1 or TRBD2 (5 bases each). The V gene lost 3 bases and the J gene lost 2 bases, with 11 bases spanning the gap. In germline, CDR1 is LGHNA, CDR2 YNFKEQ. This CDR3 contains 15 residues. CDR3 protein: CASSQGDGAYNEQFF. The CDR3 nucleotides read TGTGCCAGCAGCCAGGGGGACGGGGCCTACAATGAGCAGTTCTTC.

This sequence joins TRBV19 and TRBJ2-5, with TRBD2 matching over 14 bases. V shed 10 bases and J 4 bases; nucleotides not matched to a gene: 8. Germline V gene sequence: CDR1 LNHDA, CDR2 SQIVND (reference sequence). The CDR3 runs to 15 residues. Here the CDR3 DNA reads TGTGCCACCTCGTTGGGACTAGCGGGAGCAGAGACCCAGTACTTC. Translating gives CATSLGLAGAETQYF.

This chain connects TRBV7-3 to TRBJ2-2, with a weak D call TRBD2 (5 bases). The CDR3 contains 15 residues. V lost 5 bases to trimming and J lost 6 bases, with 16 bases between them. The germline V gene has CDR1 SGHTA and CDR2 FQGTGA. DNA for the CDR3: TGTGCCAGCAGCCCCGCCGGGGAAGCCTCCGGGGAGCTGTTTTTT. This gives the protein CASSPAGEASGELFF.

The genes are TRBV28 and TRBJ2-1; 12 bases agree with TRBD2. The junction had 4 bases not matched to a gene; V was cut back by 6 bases and J by 7 bases. From germline, CDR1 is MDHEN and CDR2 SYDVKM. The CDR3 contains 14 residues. This CDR3 reads CASRPSGRENEQFF. The CDR3 DNA reads as TGTGCCAGCAGGCCTAGCGGGAGGGAGAATGAGCAGTTCTTC.

This sequence joins TRBV6-6 and TRBJ2-3; 13 bases line up with TRBD2. CDR1 is MNHNY and CDR2 is SVGAGI in the germline V gene (reference sequence). The CDR3 covers 15 residues. Unmatched junction bases numbered 3, after V lost 5 bases and J lost 4 bases. The CDR3 sequence is CASSAGLAGADTQYF. CDR3 DNA: TGTGCCAGCAGTGCAGGACTAGCGGGAGCAGATACGCAGTATTTT.

This rearrangement joins TRBV28 to TRBJ1-5; 7 nucleotides agree with TRBD1. This CDR3 spans 17 amino acids. Losses at the gene ends were 6 bases for V and 3 bases for J; bases not matched to a gene: 14. CDR1 MDHEN and CDR2 SYDVKM come from the germline V gene. The DNA of the CDR3 is TGTGCCAGCAGGTATCGGGCAGGGGGACAATCCAATCAGCCCCAGCATTTT. Its protein is CASRYRAGGQSNQPQHF.